This T cell receptor (beta chain) was documented in a study of T cell responses to AZD1222 COVID-19 vaccine. Study overall: Second-dose intervals of approximately 4 or approximately 12 weeks were pooled. Study-wide findings and caveats: A reported finding is that nearly half of spike-specific TCRs target unmutated variant regions. Elevations in Spike-specific TCR breadth and depth followed administration of two AZD1222 doses. Repertoire collection took place solely once the T cell response had peaked.

Repertoires were generated with immunoSEQ multiplex PCR, while TCRdb's copy carries only in-frame clones and drops some. The table records 150,000 or so clones, roughly 89% of them present only once. As concerns this clone: Its target is unknown.

Trimming took 4 bases from V and 4 from J, leaving 19 bases between them. In germline, CDR1 is LNHDA, CDR2 SQIVND (reference sequence). The CDR3 runs 17 residues. The chain combines TRBV19 with TRBJ2-2; D remains unclear. This specimen was peripheral blood, taken on day 0 of AZD1222 vaccination. This clonotype originated in an adult in good health. Here the CDR3 reads CASSTPPPPGSTGELFF. The CDR3, as DNA: TGTGCCAGTAGTACCCCGCCCCCTCCTGGGTCCACCGGGGAGCTGTTTTTT.